A single sample gave rise to the 23 T cell receptor beta chains below, sequenced in a study of cytomegalovirus exposure and HLA in healthy donors. PCR primers comprised 60 Vbeta and 13 Jbeta primers. The table came from immunoSEQ multiplex PCR; TCRdb's copy has only in-frame clones and leaves some out. The sample consists of 170,000 or so clones, around 80% of them appearing once. The sample comprised PBMCs. The receptors shown here come from a man aged 25 to 40 in good health and CMV-seropositive.

The chain links TRBV7-6 to TRBJ2-7, with a weak D call TRBD2 (5 bases). The CDR3 is 16 amino acids. Germline V lookup: CDR1 SGHVS, CDR2 FNYEAQ. Deletions cut 1 base from V and 0 bases from J, with 13 bases between. The chain's CDR3 is CASSLGPSGNSYEQYF. Here the CDR3 DNA reads TGTGCCAGCAGCTTAGGTCCGTCGGGGAACTCCTACGAGCAGTACTTC.

This rearrangement joins TRBV18 to TRBJ1-1, with 8 nucleotides matching TRBD1. CDR1 KGHSH and CDR2 LQKENI come from the germline V gene. This CDR3 has 16 residues. Trimming at V came to 3 bases and at J to 4 bases, leaving 10 bases not matched to a gene. The CDR3 sequence is CASSPYHGQGATEAFF. The CDR3 DNA is TGTGCCAGCTCACCCTATCACGGACAGGGCGCCACTGAAGCTTTCTTT.

The chain combines TRBV5-1 with TRBJ2-2; D is perhaps TRBD2 (6 bases). The CDR3 extends over 17 amino acids. CDR1 SGHRS and CDR2 YFSETQ come from the germline V gene. Trimming cost V 2 bases and J 5 bases, with 19 bases left between them. In DNA, the CDR3 is TGCGCCAGCAGCTTACGACTAGAGGGAGTCGGGACCGGGGAGCTGTTTTTT. This encodes CASSLRLEGVGTGELFF.

This clone was counted between two and nine times. The chain recombines TRBV6-5 with TRBJ1-2, with D perhaps matching TRBD1 (5 bases). Germline V CDR1 and CDR2: MNHEY, SVGAGI. The CDR3 extends over 14 amino acids. The V end lost 7 bases, the J end lost 8 bases, and 20 bases lay between the germline ends. CDR3 in amino acids: CASNPAPGGRGYTF. DNA for the CDR3: TGTGCCAGCAACCCCGCCCCGGGGGGTCGGGGCTACACCTTC.

V is TRBV19 and J is TRBJ2-1, with 7 bases aligning to TRBD2. This CDR3 contains 16 residues. Germline CDR1 reads LNHDA; CDR2 reads SQIVND (reference sequence). V shed 0 bases, J shed 2 bases, and the junction held 4 bases outside the gene matches. DNA of the CDR3: TGTGCCAGTAGTATAGAGGGAGGGCTCACCTACAATGAGCAGTTCTTC. Translation: CASSIEGGLTYNEQFF.

This clone is a singleton in its sample. The rearrangement links TRBV11-2 to TRBJ1-1; TRBD1 might be the D (5 bases). This CDR3 is 14 amino acids long. V was pared by 6 bases and J by 1 base, with 12 bases between. Germline loops: CDR1 SGHAT, CDR2 FQNNGV. CDR3 residues: CASRHNRRNTEAFF. DNA of the CDR3: TGTGCCAGCAGACACAACAGGAGGAACACTGAAGCTTTCTTT.

The genes are TRBV4-3 and TRBJ1-5, with 10 bases identical to TRBD1. Germline-derived CDR1 and CDR2 are LGHNA and YSLEER. The CDR3 spans 15 residues. V was pared by 4 bases and J by 5 bases, with 5 bases of the junction left unmatched. CDR3 DNA: TGCGCCAGCAGCCGCACGGACAGGGGGGATCAGCCCCAGCATTTT. Translating it yields CASSRTDRGDQPQHF.

The genes are TRBV27 and TRBJ2-7, with 12 nucleotides matching TRBD2. The CDR3 is 16 amino acids. Per germline, CDR1 MNHEY and CDR2 SMNVEV (reference sequence). V trimming: 5 bases; J trimming: 1 base; junction bases outside the gene matches: 6. The CDR3 reads CASSPSGGDSSYEQYF. DNA for the CDR3: TGTGCCAGCAGTCCTAGCGGGGGGGATTCGTCCTACGAGCAGTACTTC.

This chain uses TRBV27 with TRBJ1-6; a possible D gene is TRBD1 (5 bases). CDR1 and CDR2 from the germline V gene are MNHEY and SMNVEV (reference sequence). This CDR3 has 14 residues. V lost 4 bases and J lost 6, with 10 bases in between. The CDR3 DNA sequence: TGTGCCAGCAGTTGGAGGGGCTCTAATTCACCCCTCCACTTT. Its protein is CASSWRGSNSPLHF.

The chain couples TRBV9 to TRBJ2-3; the D gene is possibly TRBD1 (7 bases). Germline V gene data show CDR1 as SGDLS and CDR2 as YYNGEE. V was pared by 0 bases and J by 2 bases, with 16 bases between. The CDR3 extends over 17 amino acids. In DNA form, the CDR3 reads TGTGCCAGCAGCGTAGCTACAGGGGCGGGGTACACAGATACGCAGTATTTT. It yields the protein CASSVATGAGYTDTQYF.

The CDR3 region is CASSFFGRASRPNEQFF. The DNA of the CDR3 is TGCGCCAGCAGCTTCTTCGGGAGGGCCTCCCGGCCCAATGAGCAGTTCTTC. The chain has TRBV5-1 and TRBJ2-1, with 8 bases identical to TRBD2. Germline V lookup: CDR1 SGHRS, CDR2 YFSETQ. This CDR3 has 17 amino acids. Trimming removed 2 bases from V and 6 bases from J; junction bases left unmatched: 13.

This chain links TRBV28 with TRBJ2-7; 9 positions match TRBD2. J was trimmed by 3 bases and V by 6 bases; bases with no gene match: 12. The germline V gene encodes CDR1 MDHEN and CDR2 SYDVKM. This CDR3 comprises 16 residues. CDR3 sequence: CASRPLGREGLYEQYF. The CDR3 nucleotides read TGTGCCAGCAGACCCCTGGGGCGGGAGGGCCTCTACGAGCAGTACTTC.

The chain links TRBV9 to TRBJ2-7; D gene uncertain. The length of the CDR3 is 14 residues. The germline V gene encodes CDR1 SGDLS and CDR2 YYNGEE. Deletions cut 0 bases from V and 0 bases from J, with 7 bases between. In DNA, the CDR3 is TGTGCCAGCAGCGTAGACGGTTACTCCTACGAGCAGTACTTC. This codes for CASSVDGYSYEQYF.

Only a few counts were recorded for this clone. For the CDR3, the DNA is TGTGCCAGCAGCCCCCCGGACAGGGGTCATGAAAAACTGTTTTTT. It specifies CASSPPDRGHEKLFF. This chain joins TRBV27 and TRBJ1-4; 9 bases fit TRBD1. The CDR3 covers 15 residues. V lost 6 bases and J lost 6; bases outside the gene matches: 8. Germline-derived CDR1 and CDR2 are MNHEY and SMNVEV (reference sequence).

The chain is built from TRBV11-2 and TRBJ2-3; 11 nucleotides line up with TRBD2. Germline CDR1 and CDR2: SGHAT and FQNNGV. The junction had 13 bases not matched to a gene; V was cut back by 5 bases and J by 3 bases. The CDR3 is 18 residues long. The CDR3 sequence: CASSATSGGTSGTDTQYF. CDR3 coding DNA: TGTGCCAGCAGCGCAACTAGCGGGGGAACCTCCGGGACAGATACGCAGTATTTT.

The rearrangement joins TRBV5-4 to TRBJ1-1; 8 bases are shared with TRBD1. Germline V lookup: CDR1 SGHNT, CDR2 YYREEE (reference sequence). Germline trimming cut 3 bases from V and 2 bases from J; bases unmatched to any gene: 9. This CDR3 has 16 amino acids. As DNA, the CDR3 is TGTGCCAGCAGCTGGTACCGGGACAGGCTAAACACTGAAGCTTTCTTT. Translated: CASSWYRDRLNTEAFF.

The chain couples TRBV25-1 to TRBJ1-4; no clear D. This CDR3 is 15 amino acids long. CDR1 is MGHDK and CDR2 is SYGVNS in the germline V gene. Deletions cut 2 bases from V and 2 bases from J, with 9 bases between. CDR3 amino acids: CASSETSTTNEKLFF. CDR3 nucleotides: TGTGCCAGCAGTGAAACGAGCACCACTAATGAAAAACTGTTTTTT.

This clone occurred once. The chain has TRBV10-1 and TRBJ2-1, with unresolved D. Trimming took off 0 bases at V and 3 bases at J, with 12 bases between the two ends. The CDR3 totals 16 residues. Per the germline V gene, CDR1 is WNHNN and CDR2 is SYGVQD (reference sequence). The CDR3 DNA reads as TGCGCCAGCAGTGAGTCAGCCCCGTCGTTCTACAATGAGCAGTTCTTC. Encoded protein: CASSESAPSFYNEQFF.

The chain employs TRBV7-8 and TRBJ2-7, with 8 positions matching TRBD1. This CDR3 region has 15 residues. Germline trimming cut 3 bases from V and 2 bases from J; bases unmatched to any gene: 6. Germline V gives CDR1 SGHVS, CDR2 FQNEAQ. CDR3: CASSLRQGPAYEQYF. In DNA, the CDR3 is TGTGCCAGCAGCTTGCGACAGGGGCCGGCCTACGAGCAGTACTTC.

The chain couples TRBV7-9 to TRBJ2-7, with 8 bases aligning to TRBD1. After removal of 1 base from V and 3 bases from J, the junction contained 5 bases not matched to a gene. This CDR3 spans 15 amino acids. From germline, CDR1 is SEHNR and CDR2 FQNEAQ (reference sequence). The CDR3, as DNA: TGTGCCAGCAGCTTAGGGACAGGGTCTTTCTACGAGCAGTACTTC. Protein: CASSLGTGSFYEQYF.

The chain uses TRBV5-8 and TRBJ2-5; D may be TRBD1 (5 bases). Germline V gives CDR1 SGHTS, CDR2 YDEGEE. The germline V and J ends were trimmed by 7 bases and 1 base, with 14 bases remaining between them. The CDR3 is made up of 14 amino acids. The CDR3 here is CASAFRQTQETQYF. The CDR3 DNA follows: TGTGCCAGCGCGTTTCGACAGACCCAAGAGACCCAGTACTTC.

The chain joins TRBV7-8 to TRBJ2-5, with 7 bases lining up with TRBD1. Judging by the DNA end, TRBJ2-7 fits better; the J call may be wrong. The CDR3 is 14 amino acids. The germline V gene has CDR1 SGHVS and CDR2 FQNEAQ. The DNA for the CDR3 is TGTGCCAGCAGCGTAAGAGGGACAGCCTACGAGCAGTACTTC. This translates into CASSVRGTAYEQYF.

The V call is TRBV7-8, the J call TRBJ2-6, with 10 bases fitting TRBD1. Per germline, CDR1 SGHVS and CDR2 FQNEAQ. This CDR3 region has 17 residues. V shed 4 bases and J 3 bases; nucleotides not matched to a gene: 6. The DNA of the CDR3 is TGTGCCAGCAGCTCACCGACAGGGGGCTTTGGGGCCAACGTCCTGACTTTC. It encodes CASSSPTGGFGANVLTF.